One sample yielded the 27 T cell receptor beta chains listed below, sequenced in a study of blood T cells in healthy people across ages. A J-beta primer mix and a sample-barcoded 5' primer were used in a second PCR of roughly 6 to 11 cycles. TCRdb reprocessed the 5' RACE reads via MiXCR and lists one record per CDR3 protein. In the table there are around 790,000 distinct CDR3 sequences, around 42% of which are singletons. Sequenced sample: blood. The source is a man aged 55 to 70 in good health.

Concerning this clonotype: One base away lies a much larger clone, so this may be a sequencing read error. The V and J genes are TRBV29-1 and TRBJ2-3; no definite D call. V lost 4 bases and J lost 0, with 11 bases in between. Germline V lookup: CDR1 SQVTM, CDR2 ANQGSEA. This CDR3 has 14 residues. The CDR3 region is CSVASALSTDTQYF. In DNA, the CDR3 is TGCAGCGTTGCGAGCGCCCTTAGCACAGATACGCAGTATTTT.

This rearrangement joins TRBV6-1 to TRBJ1-6; D is unresolved. Trimming cost V 0 bases and J 5 bases, with 11 bases left between them. The germline CDR1 and CDR2 sequences are MNHNS and SASEGT. This CDR3 has 16 residues. The CDR3 nucleotides read TGTGCCAGCAGTGAAGCGGTGGTAGTAGATAATTCACCCCTCCACTTT. This sequence encodes CASSEAVVVDNSPLHF.

As for this clonotype: One end of the junction fails to match germline, which may point to a read error. The rearrangement uses TRBV7-3 and TRBJ1-1; D not resolved. CDR1 SGHTA and CDR2 FQGTGA come from the germline V gene. The CDR3 is 13 residues long. The CDR3 nucleotides read TGTGCCAGCAGCTTGGACGGAAACACTGGAGCTTTCTTT. Translating it yields CASSLDGNTGAFF.

Concerning this clonotype: A read error may account for a junction end that differs from germline. The rearrangement links TRBV7-9 to TRBJ2-3, with 7 bases that match TRBD1. Germline V gene lookup returns CDR1 SEHNR and CDR2 FQNEAQ (reference sequence). The CDR3 has 15 amino acids. In DNA, the CDR3 is TGTGCCAGCAGCTTCCGCCGACAGGGTATCGATAGGCAGTATTTT. It is translated as CASSFRRQGIDRQYF.

This clonotype came up a few times. The J gene is TRBJ2-5, the V gene TRBV20-1, with D maybe TRBD1 (6 bases). The length of the CDR3 is 13 residues. V lost 0 bases and J 3 bases, leaving 8 bases between the germline ends. Germline V gene data show CDR1 as DFQATT and CDR2 as SNEGSKA (reference sequence). The CDR3: CSARDTGKETQYF. CDR3 DNA sequence: TGCAGTGCTAGAGATACAGGGAAAGAGACCCAGTACTTC.

J is TRBJ2-5 and V is TRBV6-1, with TRBD2 matching over 8 bases. V was pared by 5 bases and J by 5 bases, with 10 bases of the junction left unmatched. Germline CDR1 is MNHNS and CDR2 is SASEGT. The CDR3 totals 15 residues. This CDR3 reads CASSLGGTSWETQYF. As DNA, the CDR3 is TGTGCCAGCAGTCTAGGAGGGACTAGTTGGGAGACCCAGTACTTC.

The J gene is TRBJ2-5, the V gene TRBV19; no reliable D call. The better agreement between TRBJ2-7 and the DNA end casts doubt on the J call. Germline CDR1 and CDR2: LNHDA and SQIVND (reference sequence). CDR3 length: 16 residues. The CDR3 DNA sequence: TGTGCCAGTAGTATACGCGCGGTTTTGAGCGTCTCCGAGCAGTACTTC. Its translation is CASSIRAVLSVSEQYF.

The chain joins TRBV5-1 to TRBJ2-7; the match to TRBD1 covers 9 bases. The CDR3 sequence is 13 residues long. Trimming at V came to 3 bases and at J to 3 bases, leaving 1 base not matched to a gene. Germline lookup yields CDR1 SGHRS and CDR2 YFSETQ. DNA of the CDR3: TGCGCCAGCAGCTGGGACAGGGTCTACGAGCAGTACTTC. The encoded protein is CASSWDRVYEQYF.

The chain joins TRBV19 to TRBJ1-2, with 8 bases aligning to TRBD1. Looked up from germline, CDR1 is LNHDA and CDR2 is SQIVND (reference sequence). V was clipped by 10 bases and J by 7 bases; unmatched bases: 11. The CDR3 runs to 13 residues. The CDR3: CATTDRARGGYTF. The CDR3 DNA reads TGTGCCACGACGGACAGGGCCCGTGGTGGCTACACCTTC.

The V and J genes are TRBV7-2 and TRBJ2-7; D gene ambiguous. V was trimmed by 4 bases and J by 5 bases, leaving 18 bases between them. This CDR3 contains 15 residues. Per germline, CDR1 SGHTA and CDR2 FQGNSA. The CDR3 loop reads CASSSQKVVSDEQYF. CDR3 DNA sequence: TGTGCCAGCAGCTCGCAGAAGGTGGTCAGTGACGAGCAGTACTTC.

This clonotype showed up just a few times. The gene calls are TRBV7-9 and TRBJ1-1, with 9 bases fitting TRBD1. Germline V CDR1 and CDR2: SEHNR, FQNEAQ (reference sequence). The CDR3 sequence is 12 residues long. V trimming: 9 bases; J trimming: 4 bases; junction bases outside the gene matches: 3. The CDR3 here is CASLGQGTEAFF. CDR3 coding DNA: TGTGCCAGTTTGGGACAGGGCACTGAAGCTTTCTTT. Drawing the rest from reference TRBV7-9 and TRBJ1-1, the complete variable domain is DTGVSQNPRHKITKRGQNVTFRCDPISEHNRLYWYRQTLGQGPEFLTYFQNEAQLEKSRLLSDRFSAERPKGSFSTLEIQRTEQGDSAMYLCASLGQGTEAFFGQGTRLTVV.

The genes are TRBV4-1 and TRBJ2-3; a possible D gene is TRBD1 (6 bases). V was cut by 0 bases and J by 3 bases, with 13 bases left in between. The CDR3 covers 16 residues. CDR1 is MGHRA, CDR2 YSYEKL, per germline. The CDR3 nucleotides are TGCGCCAGCAGCCAAGAGGGCAGGGGCGGAACAGATACGCAGTATTTT. Translation: CASSQEGRGGTDTQYF.

This clonotype showed up just a few times. V usage is TRBV7-2 and J usage is TRBJ2-3, with unresolved D. Trimming took off 6 bases at V and 2 bases at J, with 12 bases between the two ends. The CDR3 has 14 amino acids. The germline CDR1 and CDR2 sequences are SGHTA and FQGNSA. The CDR3 bases are TGTGCCAGCAGACCCTTTGGGGACACAGATACGCAGTATTTT. Its translation: CASRPFGDTDTQYF. Based on the CDR3 plus reference TRBV7-2 and TRBJ2-3, the full variable domain is GAGVSQSPSNKVTEKGKDVELRCDPISGHTALYWYRQSLGQGLEFLIYFQGNSAPDKSGLPSDRFSAERTGGSVSTLTIQRTQQEDSAVYLCASRPFGDTDTQYFGPGTRLTVL.

The chain employs TRBV5-1 and TRBJ2-1, with TRBD2 matching 11 bases. Trimming cost V 5 bases and J 4 bases; bases outside gene matches: 5. The CDR3 consists of 15 residues. Per germline, CDR1 SGHRS and CDR2 YFSETQ. The CDR3 DNA reads as TGCGCCAGCAGGCCCGGGACTAGCGGTTACAATGAGCAGTTCTTC. Its translation: CASRPGTSGYNEQFF.

This clonotype was observed a handful of times. The chain uses TRBV7-2 and TRBJ2-4; perhaps TRBD1 as D (7 bases). Germline CDR1 SGHTA, CDR2 FQGNSA. The CDR3 loop spans 13 amino acids. V was trimmed by 2 bases and J by 13 bases, leaving 15 bases between them. Written as DNA, the CDR3 is TGTGCCAGCAGCTTACCGACAGGGAGGCGGCAGTACTTC. Amino acids: CASSLPTGRRQYF.

The chain employs TRBV5-1 and TRBJ2-5; D perhaps matches TRBD2 (6 bases). Per germline, CDR1 SGHRS and CDR2 YFSETQ. V lost 2 bases and J 2 bases, leaving 13 bases between the germline ends. CDR3 length equals 15 residues. CDR3 sequence (DNA): TGCGCCAGCAGCTTTGCCGGGACTTTACAAGAGACCCAGTACTTC. Protein: CASSFAGTLQETQYF.

In this sample, this clonotype turned up many times. The CDR3 sequence is CASSYSGPAGVYNEQFF. The CDR3 coding sequence is TGTGCCAGCAGTTACTCGGGCCCAGCGGGGGTCTACAATGAGCAGTTCTTC. V usage is TRBV6-6 and J usage is TRBJ2-1; 8 bases are a match to TRBD2. The CDR3 runs 17 residues. Germline V lookup: CDR1 MNHNY, CDR2 SVGAGI (reference sequence). J lost 3 bases, V lost 0 bases, and 7 bases had no gene match.

This clonotype has a handful of counts. This chain links TRBV20-1 with TRBJ2-5; 9 nucleotides line up with TRBD1. V lost 6 bases and J lost 11; bases outside the gene matches: 16. Germline values: CDR1 DFQATT, CDR2 SNEGSKA (reference sequence). The CDR3 has 14 amino acids. This CDR3 reads CSALTGGAVNEQYF. The CDR3 DNA follows: TGCAGTGCCCTCACAGGGGGCGCGGTCAATGAGCAGTACTTC.

The chain combines TRBV6-2 or TRBV6-3 with TRBJ2-7; TRBD1 aligns across 12 bases. Germline values: CDR1 MNHEY, CDR2 SVGEGT. V lost 9 bases and J lost 0; bases outside the gene matches: 3. CDR3 length: 14 amino acids. The CDR3 nucleotides read TGTGCCAGTCGGGACAGGGGGCTCTCCTACGAGCAGTACTTC. Protein: CASRDRGLSYEQYF.

In its sample, this clonotype was seen many times. The CDR3 DNA reads TGTGCCAGCAGCAACTACAATGAGCAGTTCTTC. Its protein is CASSNYNEQFF. This chain links TRBV7-2 with TRBJ2-1; no firm D call. Trimming removed 5 bases at V and 3 bases at J, with 2 bases between. Germline V lookup: CDR1 SGHTA, CDR2 FQGNSA. The CDR3 length is 11 residues.

V is TRBV29-1 and J is TRBJ2-7; a possible D gene is TRBD2 (6 bases). The CDR3 totals 12 residues. Per the germline V gene, CDR1 is SQVTM and CDR2 is ANQGSEA. Deletions cut 5 bases from V and 3 bases from J, with 11 bases between. In nucleotides, the CDR3 is TGCAGCGTTTCGGCGGGGAGCTACGAGCAGTACTTC. Its protein is CSVSAGSYEQYF.

This clonotype appeared a few times. The gene calls are TRBV20-1 and TRBJ2-5, with 12 bases aligning to TRBD2. The junction had 1 base not matched to a gene; V was cut back by 1 base and J by 1 base. Looked up from germline, CDR1 is DFQATT and CDR2 is SNEGSKA (reference sequence). The CDR3 loop spans 15 amino acids. The CDR3 DNA follows: TGCAGTGCTAGAGGGACTAGCGGGACCCAAGAGACCCAGTACTTC. It translates to CSARGTSGTQETQYF.

As concerns this clonotype: The junction departs from the called germline gene at one end, perhaps through a read error. CDR3 loop: CAGSLVAQTYEQYF. The CDR3 coding sequence is TGTGCCGGCAGCTTAGTAGCACAGACCTACGAGCAGTACTTC. V gene TRBV7-6 combines with J gene TRBJ2-4; D remains unclear. The closer fit of TRBJ2-7 to the DNA end suggests the J call may be wrong. Per germline, CDR1 SGHVS and CDR2 FNYEAQ. This CDR3 spans 14 amino acids.

This chain uses TRBV6-2 or TRBV6-3 with TRBJ2-6; D possibly corresponds to TRBD2 (7 bases). This CDR3 region has 17 residues. The germline V and J ends were trimmed by 4 bases and 2 bases, with 15 bases remaining between them. The germline CDR1 and CDR2 sequences are MNHEY and SVGEGT. The CDR3 DNA is TGTGCCAGCAGTTCGGCGGGGGCGGGCACTGGGGCCAACGTCCTGACTTTC. Translated: CASSSAGAGTGANVLTF.

Comments on this clonotype: This may be a read error: a much more frequent sequence differs by one nucleotide. The rearrangement links TRBV10-3 to TRBJ2-7, with TRBD2 matching 12 bases. CDR1 is ENHRY, CDR2 SYGVKD, per germline. CDR3 length: 19 residues. V gave up 1 base and J gave up 7 bases; unmatched junction bases: 17. The CDR3 sequence: CAISEWASGGASPFNEQYF. In nucleotides, the CDR3 is TGTGCCATCAGTGAGTGGGCTAGCGGGGGGGCCTCCCCTTTCAATGAGCAGTACTTC.

This clonotype came up a few times. A read error may explain this, as a much larger clone is one base away. The V call is TRBV4-3, the J call TRBJ2-5; D is ambiguous. V was clipped by 0 bases and J by 11 bases, with 19 bases between them. This CDR3 is 15 amino acids long. Germline loops: CDR1 LGHNA, CDR2 YSLEER. Here the CDR3 DNA reads TGCGCCAGCAGCCAAGATCGGGCAGGTGACAATGAGCAGTACTTC. Its translation is CASSQDRAGDNEQYF.

V and J are TRBV7-9 and TRBJ2-1; perhaps TRBD2 as D (5 bases). Trimming left V 5 bases short and J 5 bases short, with 10 bases between. The CDR3 contains 13 residues. Germline CDR1 reads SEHNR; CDR2 reads FQNEAQ (reference sequence). The CDR3 region is CASSQPADNEQFF. CDR3 nucleotides: TGTGCCAGCAGCCAACCAGCGGACAATGAGCAGTTCTTC.